The table lists the clone carrying this T cell receptor (beta chain) with a count of one. The entry originates in a study of blood T cell repertoires in COVID-19. Study-wide context: Sites in the United States, Italy and Spain provided acute and convalescent COVID-19 samples. PBMCs, B-cell-depleted T cells, or T cells were the source of the cDNA or gDNA that made up the material.

With 2 bases clipped from V and 4 bases from J, the junction kept 7 bases outside the gene matches. The germline V gene has CDR1 SGHDT and CDR2 YYEEEE. The CDR3 has 16 amino acids. As originally analysed: How many nucleated cells were present was estimated from reference gene primer amplification. Using immunoSEQ multiplex PCR, the repertoire was profiled, and TCRdb retains in-frame clones only, with some absent. From that table come the V and J calls and clone size; the DNA was used to work out D and trimming. The sample holds 100,000 or so clones, approximately 90% seen once. Material for sequencing was peripheral blood. V usage is TRBV5-6 and J usage is TRBJ1-5; 9 nucleotides align to TRBD1. This clonotype originated in a woman aged 45-59 years in a cohort sampled during active COVID-19. The CDR3 DNA follows: TGTGCCAGCAGCTTCGGGACAGGGCTCGGGAATCAGCCCCAGCATTTT. Its translation: CASSFGTGLGNQPQHF.